A selection of T cell receptor beta chains follows, all from one sample in a study of control samples from healthy donors and cancer patients. Assay used: immunoSEQ multiplex PCR; TCRdb lists only in-frame clones, some missing. This table has around 180,000 clones, around nine tenths appearing once. The sample was blood. All receptors come from a woman under 40 in good health. The CDR3 runs from the conserved cysteine through the conserved F or W. Each record gives: J gene, D gene, V gene, clone size, CDR3 protein, CDR3 DNA. The D gene is left open where the match is weak. Expanded clones get a size class; other rows say once, few or many, or leave the size out.

TRBJ2-3 . TRBV5-4 . CASSLQGADTQYF TGTGCCAGCAGCTTGCAAGGGGCAGATACGCAGTATTTT
TRBJ1-2 . TRBV10-3 . CAISVRRGMVDYGYTF TGTGCCATCAGTGTTCGGAGAGGGATGGTCGACTATGGCTACACCTTC
TRBJ2-5 TRBD2 TRBV29-1 . CSVDGAGSETQYF TGCAGCGTGGATGGAGCGGGGTCGGAGACCCAGTACTTC
TRBJ1-1 TRBD1 TRBV5-4 . CASSFRDRMNTEAFF TGTGCCAGCAGCTTCCGGGACAGGATGAACACTGAAGCTTTCTTT
TRBJ2-7 . TRBV14 . CASSQGRRGEQYF TGTGCCAGCAGCCAAGGCAGGAGGGGCGAGCAGTACTTC
TRBJ2-7 TRBD2 TRBV3-1/TRBV3-2 . CASSQLPSGIYEQYF TGTGCCAGCAGCCAATTGCCCAGCGGGATTTACGAGCAGTACTTC
TRBJ1-5 . TRBV18 . CASSPSGGSQPQHF TGTGCCAGCTCACCGTCGGGGGGATCCCAGCCCCAGCATTTT
TRBJ1-5 . TRBV28 . CASRGSGDNQPQHF TGTGCCAGCAGGGGTTCGGGGGACAATCAGCCCCAGCATTTT
TRBJ2-1 TRBD2 TRBV5-1 . CASSLLLAGYNEQFF TGCGCCAGCAGCTTGTTACTAGCGGGATACAATGAGCAGTTCTTC
TRBJ2-1 . TRBV6-5 . CASLALGYNEQFF TGTGCCAGCCTTGCACTAGGTTACAATGAGCAGTTCTTC
TRBJ1-5 . TRBV4-1 . CASSQDPIRPTTSAQPQHF TGCGCCAGCAGCCAAGATCCTATCAGACCTACGACTAGTGCTCAGCCCCAGCATTTT
TRBJ2-1 . TRBV23-1 . CASSHSGPGRGDDEQFF TGCGCCAGCAGTCACTCCGGCCCGGGACGAGGAGACGATGAGCAGTTCTTC
TRBJ2-2 . TRBV5-6 . CASSKDSTNTGELFF TGTGCCAGCAGCAAGGACTCAACGAACACCGGGGAGCTGTTTTTT
TRBJ1-1 . TRBV5-1 . CASSLAGLWNTEAFF TGCGCCAGCAGCTTGGCCGGTTTATGGAACACTGAAGCTTTCTTT
TRBJ2-6 . TRBV5-1 . CASSLVVESSGANVLTF TGCGCCAGCAGCTTGGTTGTTGAAAGCTCTGGGGCCAACGTCCTGACTTTC
TRBJ2-5 TRBD2 TRBV4-1 . CASNIAGGPGETQYF TGCGCCAGCAATATAGCGGGGGGGCCCGGAGAGACCCAGTACTTC
TRBJ2-2 . TRBV11-2 . CASSLVVGLLGAGGELFF TGTGCCAGCAGCTTAGTTGTGGGGTTATTGGGGGCTGGCGGGGAGCTGTTTTTT
TRBJ1-2 TRBD1 TRBV6-5 . CASNSPGQGTDGYTF TGTGCCAGCAATTCACCGGGACAGGGGACCGATGGCTACACCTTC
TRBJ1-6 . TRBV4-1 . CASSQARNSPLHF TGCGCCAGCAGCCAAGCGAGGAATTCACCCCTCCACTTT
TRBJ2-7 . TRBV3-1/TRBV3-2 . CASSQVGDEQYF TGTGCCAGCAGCCAAGTCGGCGACGAGCAGTACTTC
TRBJ2-7 TRBD2 TRBV3-1/TRBV3-2 few CASSQDGVAGPFYEQYF TGTGCCAGCAGCCAAGATGGCGTAGCGGGTCCCTTCTACGAGCAGTACTTC
TRBJ1-2 . TRBV27 few CASSLSVYGYTF TGTGCCAGCAGTTTAAGTGTATATGGCTACACCTTC